What follows are 13 T cell receptor beta chains derived from one specimen sequenced in a study of shared clonotypes between healthy human individuals. Sequencing was performed with immunoSEQ multiplex PCR; in TCRdb, only in-frame clones are kept and a portion is missing. The data contain fewer than 2.5 million clones, approximately 93% of them singletons. Sequences were obtained from naive CD4+ T cells from PBMCs. Subset: CD45RA+ positively selected. The origin of the receptors is a man between 18 and 29 years old in good health. Some clones in this sample may be carry-over from other donors' samples.

V usage is TRBV19 and J usage is TRBJ2-2; a weak D match, TRBD2 (5 bases). Germline lookup yields CDR1 LNHDA and CDR2 SQIVND (reference sequence). This CDR3 has 14 amino acids. The germline V and J ends were trimmed by 5 bases and 3 bases, with 10 bases remaining between them. The CDR3 sequence is CASSYGVDTGELFF. The CDR3 DNA is TGTGCCAGTAGTTACGGGGTAGACACCGGGGAGCTGTTTTTT.

The chain recombines TRBV12-5 with TRBJ2-1, with 10 bases lining up with TRBD2. From germline, CDR1 is LGHNT and CDR2 FRNRAP. With 3 bases clipped from V and 9 bases from J, the junction kept 8 bases outside the gene matches. This CDR3 region has 15 residues. CDR3 sequence reads: CASGLASGRASEQFF. The CDR3 DNA sequence: TGTGCTAGTGGTTTAGCCAGCGGGAGGGCCAGTGAGCAGTTCTTC.

The gene calls are TRBV7-2 and TRBJ1-5; perhaps TRBD1 as D (5 bases). The V and J ends lost 2 bases and 1 base respectively, with 9 bases between them. Germline V gene sequence: CDR1 SGHTA, CDR2 FQGNSA. This CDR3 comprises 15 residues. The CDR3 loop is CASSLYGASNQPQHF. CDR3 DNA sequence: TGTGCCAGCAGCTTATATGGGGCCAGCAATCAGCCCCAGCATTTT. The full variable domain, rest sourced from reference TRBV7-2 and TRBJ1-5, is GAGVSQSPSNKVTEKGKDVELRCDPISGHTALYWYRQSLGQGLEFLIYFQGNSAPDKSGLPSDRFSAERTGGSVSTLTIQRTQQEDSAVYLCASSLYGASNQPQHFGDGTRLSIL.

As concerns this clone: This CDR3 is also generated by other DNA sequences in the sample. The chain couples TRBV28 to TRBJ2-5; 9 nucleotides match TRBD1. In germline, CDR1 is MDHEN, CDR2 SYDVKM. This CDR3 contains 14 residues. With V trimmed by 4 bases and J by 2 bases, 2 bases remained unmatched. The CDR3: CASSSDRGQETQYF. In DNA, the CDR3 is TGTGCCAGCAGTTCAGACAGGGGGCAAGAGACCCAGTACTTC.

This clone was recorded only once. The rearrangement joins TRBV6-1 to TRBJ2-3; D uncertain. V shed 7 bases and J shed 4 bases, with 12 bases lying between them. Germline loops: CDR1 MNHNS, CDR2 SASEGT. This CDR3 is built from 13 residues. The CDR3 DNA is TGTGCCAGCAAATCCCGGAAGGCAGATACGCAGTATTTT. Protein: CASKSRKADTQYF.

The V call is TRBV11-1, the J call TRBJ1-5; tentative D call: TRBD1 (5 bases). The V and J ends lost 5 bases and 6 bases respectively, with 11 bases between them. The CDR3 sequence is 13 residues long. Per the germline V gene, CDR1 is SGHAT and CDR2 is FQDESV (reference sequence). DNA of the CDR3: TGTGCCAGCAGCCGTCGGGGCGGTCAGCCCCAGCATTTT. Amino acids: CASSRRGGQPQHF.

The chain employs TRBV9 and TRBJ1-3; D may be TRBD1 (5 bases). Trimming cost V 0 bases and J 2 bases, with 9 bases left between them. The germline V gene has CDR1 SGDLS and CDR2 YYNGEE. The CDR3 spans 15 residues. The CDR3 sequence is CASSVVGAAGNTIYF. In DNA, the CDR3 is TGTGCCAGCAGCGTAGTAGGGGCTGCTGGAAACACCATATATTTT. Complete variable domain (other parts from reference TRBV9 and TRBJ1-3): DSGVTQTPKHLITATGQRVTLRCSPRSGDLSVYWYQQSLDQGLQFLIQYYNGEERAKGNILERFSAQQFPDLHSELNLSSLELGDSALYFCASSVVGAAGNTIYFGEGSWLTVV.

The rearrangement links TRBV11-2 to TRBJ1-4; the D gene is possibly TRBD1 (6 bases). Germline V CDR1 and CDR2: SGHAT, FQNNGV. V lost 5 bases, J lost 7 bases, and 17 bases lay in between. The CDR3 length is 15 residues. CDR3 sequence (DNA): TGTGCCAGCAGCGTCCGGTCGGGGGCAAGTGAAAAACTGTTTTTT. Protein product: CASSVRSGASEKLFF.

For the CDR3, the DNA is TGTGCCAGTAGTATTCGGGACAGGGGACGGACTAGCGAAATCATGAGCAATGAGCAGTTCTTC. It encodes CASSIRDRGRTSEIMSNEQFF. The gene calls are TRBV19 and TRBJ2-1, with D perhaps matching TRBD1 (10 bases). Per the germline V gene, CDR1 is LNHDA and CDR2 is SQIVND (reference sequence). V shed 3 bases and J shed 6 bases, with 33 bases lying between them. This CDR3 spans 21 amino acids.

This rearrangement joins TRBV18 to TRBJ1-3; D might be TRBD1 (5 bases). The germline gives CDR1 KGHSH, CDR2 LQKENI. The CDR3 length is 16 residues. V lost 1 base and J lost 1, with 11 bases in between. DNA of the CDR3: TGTGCCAGCTCACCACTGGGAAGGGGATCTGGAAACACCATATATTTT. It yields the protein CASSPLGRGSGNTIYF.

With regard to this clone: Other nucleotide sequences in the sample specify the same CDR3. This rearrangement joins TRBV4-1 to TRBJ2-5; D uncertain. CDR3 size: 12 residues. Trimming left V 4 bases short and J 5 bases short, with 8 bases between. The germline CDR1 and CDR2 sequences are MGHRA and YSYEKL. DNA for the CDR3: TGCGCCAGCAGCCCCCTTGGGGAGACCCAGTACTTC. Its translation is CASSPLGETQYF.

The chain recombines TRBV5-5 with TRBJ2-3; D remains ambiguous. Germline CDR1 reads SGHKS; CDR2 reads YYEKEE (reference sequence). The CDR3 has 14 residues. V was cut by 0 bases and J by 3 bases, with 8 bases left in between. The CDR3 reads CASSLVVVTDTQYF. Written as DNA, the CDR3 is TGTGCCAGCAGCTTGGTTGTTGTAACAGATACGCAGTATTTT.

The chain recombines TRBV4-3 with TRBJ2-6; 8 bases are a match to TRBD2. V dropped 4 bases and J dropped 0; count of bases not matched to a gene: 2. Germline V CDR1 and CDR2: LGHNA, YSLEER. The CDR3 consists of 16 residues. Written as DNA, the CDR3 is TGCGCCAGCAGCCTAAGCGGGAGCTCTGGGGCCAACGTCCTGACTTTC. Its translation: CASSLSGSSGANVLTF.